This T cell receptor beta chain is from a study of blood T cells in healthy people across ages. In its sample, this clonotype was seen a few times. Primers used in a second PCR of about 7 to 11 cycles were a sample-barcoded 5' primer and a J-beta primer mix. All cDNA molecules were each tagged by a template-switch adaptor with 12 random nucleotides. CDR3-containing paired-end reads numbered at least 2.5 million in each sample. TCRdb reanalysed the 5' RACE reads using MiXCR and keeps one entry per CDR3 protein. This table has roughly 1,300,000 distinct CDR3 sequences, around 59% appearing once. This CDR3 has 16 residues. From germline, CDR1 is SEHNR and CDR2 FQNEAQ (reference sequence). Deletions cut 1 base from V and 0 bases from J, with 13 bases between.

The sample taken for sequencing was blood. The chain couples TRBV7-9 to TRBJ2-7, with D possibly being TRBD2 (6 bases). This clonotype originated in a man younger than 35 in good health. The CDR3 DNA reads as TGTGCCAGCAGCTTAGGGGGTCGGGGGATCTCCTACGAGCAGTACTTC. Its protein is CASSLGGRGISYEQYF.